This T cell receptor (beta chain) was observed in a study of shared clonotypes between healthy human individuals. The naive CD8 population came from CD45RO-negative cells selected for CCR7, without terminally differentiated effector memory CD45RA+ cells. The germline V gene encodes CDR1 GTSNPN and CDR2 SVGIG (reference sequence). Trimming took 0 bases from V and 0 from J, leaving 9 bases between them. The CDR3 contains 15 residues. Only in-frame clones appear in the TCRdb table, and some are missing; sequencing was by immunoSEQ multiplex PCR. The sample comprises fewer than 1 million clones, about 97% of which are singletons, and about 0.21% rests with the top ten.

V is TRBV30 and J is TRBJ2-1; D possibly corresponds to TRBD1 (5 bases). The clonotype was recovered from a young man in good health. Source material: naive CD8+ T cells sorted from blood. The CDR3 here is CAWSVGASSYNEQFF. CDR3 DNA sequence: TGTGCCTGGAGTGTAGGGGCCAGCTCCTACAATGAGCAGTTCTTC.